A single sample gave rise to the 15 T cell receptor beta chains below, sequenced in a study of graft-versus-host responses after intestinal transplantation. Antigens for these TCRs are unknown. This table comes from immunoSEQ multiplex PCR, and its TCRdb copy is limited to in-frame clones, with some not included. Among around 110,000 clones listed, about nine tenths were seen once. The sequencing here drew on unstimulated CD4+ T cells sorted from spleen or lymph node cells, taken before intestinal transplant. These receptors all stem from a human donor who received an intestinal transplant.

The chain uses TRBV30 and TRBJ1-4, with unresolved D. Trimming shortened V by 0 bases and J by 6 bases, and 11 bases separated the two germline ends. Germline CDR1 GTSNPN, CDR2 SVGIG (reference sequence). CDR3 length: 14 residues. CDR3 coding DNA: TGTGCCTGGAGTGTATCCGGGAGAGATGAAAAACTGTTTTTT. This encodes CAWSVSGRDEKLFF.

This chain uses TRBV30 with TRBJ2-7; TRBD1 matches 9 bases. Germline lookup yields CDR1 GTSNPN and CDR2 SVGIG (reference sequence). The CDR3 is 19 residues long. V shed 5 bases, J shed 5 bases, and the junction held 25 bases outside the gene matches. CDR3 loop: CAWAGPNAVKDRGFHEQYF. The CDR3 nucleotides read TGTGCCTGGGCGGGACCGAATGCAGTAAAGGACAGGGGATTCCACGAGCAGTACTTC.

V and J are TRBV6-1 and TRBJ2-7, with D possibly matching TRBD2 (6 bases). V lost 7 bases and J lost 7, with 14 bases in between. The CDR3 sequence is 12 residues long. Germline CDR1 is MNHNS and CDR2 is SASEGT. CDR3 residues: CASTRGAGEQYF. The CDR3 DNA follows: TGTGCCAGCACCCGAGGCGCGGGAGAGCAGTACTTC.

This clone was seen once. This chain links TRBV30 with TRBJ1-2; D may be TRBD1 (6 bases). V lost 5 bases and J lost 4, with 20 bases in between. The length of the CDR3 is 15 residues. Germline V CDR1 and CDR2: GTSNPN, SVGIG (reference sequence). CDR3 loop: CAWSATGLDSYGYTF. The DNA for the CDR3 is TGTGCCTGGTCGGCGACAGGATTAGATAGCTATGGCTACACCTTC.

The gene calls are TRBV5-6 and TRBJ1-2; perhaps TRBD1 as D (5 bases). Deletions cut 3 bases from V and 2 bases from J, with 23 bases between. The germline V gene has CDR1 SGHDT and CDR2 YYEEEE. The CDR3 is 18 amino acids. This chain's CDR3 is CASSWGTNTGRKNYGYTF. As DNA, the CDR3 is TGTGCCAGCAGCTGGGGTACCAATACAGGACGCAAAAACTATGGCTACACCTTC.

This chain connects TRBV14 to TRBJ2-3; TRBD2 matches 7 bases. CDR1 SGHDN and CDR2 FVKESK come from the germline V gene. V dropped 1 base and J dropped 7; count of bases not matched to a gene: 5. The CDR3 sequence is 14 residues long. CDR3 amino acids: CASSQGTSIHTQYF. The CDR3 DNA reads as TGTGCCAGCAGCCAAGGGACTAGTATCCATACGCAGTATTTT.

The rearrangement uses TRBV18 and TRBJ2-6; 7 bases are shared with TRBD1. The CDR3 is made up of 15 amino acids. In germline, CDR1 is KGHSH, CDR2 LQKENI. The J segment lost 2 bases and the V segment lost 3 bases, leaving 1 base of the junction unmatched. CDR3 coding DNA: TGTGCCAGCTCACCCACAGGGGCTGGGGCCAACGTCCTGACTTTC. This translates into CASSPTGAGANVLTF.

V gene TRBV28 combines with J gene TRBJ2-5; the match to TRBD2 covers 11 bases. CDR3 length: 15 amino acids. Germline loops: CDR1 MDHEN, CDR2 SYDVKM. The trim removed 3 bases at V and 4 bases at J, leaving 4 bases unmatched. The CDR3 loop is CASSLAGLAGETQYF. The CDR3, as DNA: TGTGCCAGCAGTTTGGCCGGACTAGCGGGAGAGACCCAGTACTTC.

This chain's CDR3 is CASSRTSRDRVGGYTF. The CDR3 nucleotides read TGTGCCAGCAGCCGCACTAGCCGGGACAGGGTAGGAGGCTACACCTTC. The chain combines TRBV7-9 with TRBJ1-2, with 9 nucleotides matching TRBD1. CDR3 length: 16 amino acids. Losses at the gene ends were 5 bases for V and 8 bases for J; bases not matched to a gene: 15. Germline V lookup: CDR1 SEHNR, CDR2 FQNEAQ (reference sequence).

The V and J genes are TRBV6-1 and TRBJ2-6; D is uncertain. Germline values: CDR1 MNHNS, CDR2 SASEGT. V lost 0 bases to trimming and J lost 0 bases, with 6 bases between them. CDR3 size: 16 residues. The CDR3 sequence is CASSEAPRSGANVLTF. CDR3 nucleotide sequence: TGTGCCAGCAGTGAAGCCCCCCGCTCTGGGGCCAACGTCCTGACTTTC.

The sample holds a few counts of this clone. This rearrangement joins TRBV30 to TRBJ1-6; D is uncertain. The ends were cut back, 5 bases at V and 6 bases at J, with 5 bases in the middle. Germline-derived CDR1 and CDR2 are GTSNPN and SVGIG (reference sequence). CDR3 length: 11 amino acids. For the CDR3, the DNA is TGTGCCTGGGGCCTTAATTCACCCCTCCACTTT. Translated, it gives CAWGLNSPLHF. Looking up the rest from reference TRBV30 and TRBJ1-6 gives the full variable domain: SQTIHQWPATLVQPVGSPLSLECTVEGTSNPNLYWYRQAAGRGLQLLFYSVGIGQISSEVPQNLSASRPQDRQFILSSKKLLLSDSGFYLCAWGLNSPLHFGNGTRLTVT.

The chain combines TRBV28 with TRBJ1-4; D is unresolved. V was trimmed by 3 bases and J by 6 bases, leaving 5 bases between them. Germline CDR1 reads MDHEN; CDR2 reads SYDVKM. The CDR3 runs 12 residues. The CDR3 DNA reads as TGTGCCAGCAGTTTCCTGTATGAAAAACTGTTTTTT. It encodes CASSFLYEKLFF.

The CDR3 loop is CASRRLEGSSPLHF. CDR3 bases: TGTGCCAGTAGAAGACTAGAAGGGAGTTCACCCCTCCACTTT. This chain links TRBV19 with TRBJ1-6; no definite D call. This CDR3 has 14 amino acids. CDR1 is LNHDA, CDR2 SQIVND, per germline (reference sequence). The V end was cut by 6 bases, the J end by 9 bases, with 15 bases between. Drawing the rest from reference TRBV19 and TRBJ1-6, the complete variable domain is DGGITQSPKYLFRKEGQNVTLSCEQNLNHDAMYWYRQDPGQGLRLIYYSQIVNDFQKGDIAEGYSVSREKKESFPLTVTSAQKNPTAFYLCASRRLEGSSPLHFGNGTRLTVT.

This clone was seen only a few times. This rearrangement joins TRBV27 to TRBJ2-7, with a tentative D call TRBD1 (5 bases). The CDR3 consists of 13 residues. Germline V gives CDR1 MNHEY, CDR2 SMNVEV (reference sequence). Trimming took 2 bases from V and 3 from J, leaving 8 bases between them. DNA of the CDR3: TGTGCCAGCAGTTTACTTAGGGGCTACGAGCAGTACTTC. Its translation is CASSLLRGYEQYF.

The chain employs TRBV2 and TRBJ1-4; D uncertain. Trimming shortened V by 3 bases and J by 3 bases, and 5 bases separated the two germline ends. The germline V gene has CDR1 SNHLY and CDR2 FYNNEI. The CDR3 covers 13 residues. The CDR3 is CASSESSNEKLFF. Here the CDR3 DNA reads TGTGCCAGCAGTGAGTCCTCTAATGAAAAACTGTTTTTT.